This TCR beta chain was recorded in a study of cytotoxic CD8 clonotypes in ibrutinib-treated CLL. Worth noting for this clone: Its antigen is undetermined.

General observations from the study: Clonality measured at baseline exceeded age-matched healthy donors, tracking circulating CD8+ T-cell counts.

This CDR3 has 16 amino acids. V gave up 1 base and J gave up 6 bases; unmatched junction bases: 11. Germline V gene sequence: CDR1 SGHNT, CDR2 YYREEE (reference sequence). Sequenced by immunoSEQ multiplex PCR; TCRdb stores in-frame clones only, minus some. The table lists roughly 23,000 clones, 78% of them singletons, with roughly 8.1% in the top ten. This TCR came from a human donor with chronic lymphocytic leukemia. The chain uses TRBV5-4 and TRBJ1-1; 8 positions agree with TRBD1. This specimen consisted of PBMCs, obtained before ibrutinib treatment. The CDR3 is CASSLQQGGPKAEAFF. The CDR3 DNA follows: TGTGCCAGCAGCTTGCAACAGGGGGGACCCAAGGCTGAAGCTTTCTTT.